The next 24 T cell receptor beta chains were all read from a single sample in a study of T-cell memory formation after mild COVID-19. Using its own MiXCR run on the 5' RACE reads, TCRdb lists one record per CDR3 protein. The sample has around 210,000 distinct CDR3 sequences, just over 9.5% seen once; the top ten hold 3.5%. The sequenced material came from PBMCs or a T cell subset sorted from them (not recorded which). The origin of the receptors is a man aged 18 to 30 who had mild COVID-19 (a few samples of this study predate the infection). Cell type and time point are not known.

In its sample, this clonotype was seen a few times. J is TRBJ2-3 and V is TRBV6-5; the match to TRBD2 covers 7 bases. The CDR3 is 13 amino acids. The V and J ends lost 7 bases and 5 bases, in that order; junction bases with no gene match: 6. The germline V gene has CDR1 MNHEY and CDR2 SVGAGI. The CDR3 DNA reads TGTGCCAGCAAACGGGGGGTGGTAGATACGCAGTATTTT. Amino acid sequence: CASKRGVVDTQYF.

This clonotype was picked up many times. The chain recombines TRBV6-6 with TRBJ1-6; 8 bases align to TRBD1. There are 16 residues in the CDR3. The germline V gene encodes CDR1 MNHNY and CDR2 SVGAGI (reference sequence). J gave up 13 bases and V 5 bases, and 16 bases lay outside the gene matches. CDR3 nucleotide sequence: TGTGCCAGCAGTCTTGGACAGGGTGTTTGGTATTTGCCCCTCCACTTT. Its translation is CASSLGQGVWYLPLHF.

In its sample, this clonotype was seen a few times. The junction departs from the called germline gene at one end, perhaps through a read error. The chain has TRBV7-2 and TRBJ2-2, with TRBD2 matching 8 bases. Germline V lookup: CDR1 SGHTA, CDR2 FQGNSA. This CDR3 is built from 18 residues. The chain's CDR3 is CASSLGAGAVPGPGELFF. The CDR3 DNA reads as TGTGCCAGCAGTTTAGGAGCGGGGGCGGTTCCGGGACCCGGGGAGCTGTTTTTT.

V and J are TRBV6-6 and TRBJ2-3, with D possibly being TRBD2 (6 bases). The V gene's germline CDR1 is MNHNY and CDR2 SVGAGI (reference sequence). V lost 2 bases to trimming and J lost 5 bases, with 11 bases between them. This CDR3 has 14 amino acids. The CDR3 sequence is CASSYLRRGDTQYF. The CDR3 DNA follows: TGTGCCAGCAGTTACCTCCGGAGGGGAGATACGCAGTATTTT.

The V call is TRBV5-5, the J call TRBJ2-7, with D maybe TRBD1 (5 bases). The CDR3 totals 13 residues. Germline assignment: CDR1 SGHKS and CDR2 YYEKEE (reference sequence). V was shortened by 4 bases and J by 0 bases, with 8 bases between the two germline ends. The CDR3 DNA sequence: TGTGCCAGCAGCCCCAGGGACTCCTACGAGCAGTACGTC. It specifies CASSPRDSYEQYV.

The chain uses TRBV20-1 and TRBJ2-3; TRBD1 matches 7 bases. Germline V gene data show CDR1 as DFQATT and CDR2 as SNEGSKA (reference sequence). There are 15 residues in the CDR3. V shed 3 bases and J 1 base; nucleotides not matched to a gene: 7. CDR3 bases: TGCAGTGCTAGGGCCGGGACAGTACGCACAGATACGCAGTATTTT. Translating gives CSARAGTVRTDTQYF.

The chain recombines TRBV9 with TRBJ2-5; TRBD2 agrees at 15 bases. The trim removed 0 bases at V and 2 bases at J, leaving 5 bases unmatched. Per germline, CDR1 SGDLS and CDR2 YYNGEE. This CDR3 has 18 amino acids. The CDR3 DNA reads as TGTGCCAGCAGCGTAGGGCCGGGACTAGCGGGGGGACAAGAGACCCAGTACTTC. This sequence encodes CASSVGPGLAGGQETQYF.

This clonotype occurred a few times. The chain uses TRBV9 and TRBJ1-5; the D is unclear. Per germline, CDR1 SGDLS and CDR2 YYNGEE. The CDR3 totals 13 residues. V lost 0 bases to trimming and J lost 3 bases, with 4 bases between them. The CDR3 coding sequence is TGTGCCAGCAGCGTAGAACACAATCAGCCCCAGCATTTT. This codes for CASSVEHNQPQHF.

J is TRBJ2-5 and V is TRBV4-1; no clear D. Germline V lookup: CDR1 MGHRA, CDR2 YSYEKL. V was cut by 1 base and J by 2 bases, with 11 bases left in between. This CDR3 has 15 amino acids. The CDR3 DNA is TGCGCCAGCAGCCAAGTCCTGGCTTATCAAGAGACCCAGTACTTC. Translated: CASSQVLAYQETQYF.

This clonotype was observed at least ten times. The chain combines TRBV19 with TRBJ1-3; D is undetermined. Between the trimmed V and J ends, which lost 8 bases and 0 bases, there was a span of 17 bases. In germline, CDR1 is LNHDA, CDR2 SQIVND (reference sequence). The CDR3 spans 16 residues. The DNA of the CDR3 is TGTGCCAGTCACGCACGGTTCTCAAACTCTGGAAACACCATATATTTT. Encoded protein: CASHARFSNSGNTIYF.

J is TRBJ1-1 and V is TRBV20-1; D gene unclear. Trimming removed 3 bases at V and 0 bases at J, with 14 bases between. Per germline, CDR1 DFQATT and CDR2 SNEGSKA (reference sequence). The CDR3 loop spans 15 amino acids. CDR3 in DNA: TGCAGTGCTAGGCCCGTCCGCATCATGAACACTGAAGCTTTCTTT. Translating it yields CSARPVRIMNTEAFF.

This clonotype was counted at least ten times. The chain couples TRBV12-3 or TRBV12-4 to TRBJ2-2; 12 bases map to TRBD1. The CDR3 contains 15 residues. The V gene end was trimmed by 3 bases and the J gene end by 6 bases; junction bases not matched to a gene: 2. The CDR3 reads CASSLGQGAAGELFF. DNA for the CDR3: TGTGCCAGCAGTTTGGGACAGGGGGCGGCCGGGGAGCTGTTTTTT.

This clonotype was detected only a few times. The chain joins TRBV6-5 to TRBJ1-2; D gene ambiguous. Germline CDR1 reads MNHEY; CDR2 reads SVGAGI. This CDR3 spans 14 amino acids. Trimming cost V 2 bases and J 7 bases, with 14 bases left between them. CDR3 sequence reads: CASSYRGRSTGYTF. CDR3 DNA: TGTGCCAGCAGTTACAGAGGCAGAAGTACTGGCTACACCTTC.

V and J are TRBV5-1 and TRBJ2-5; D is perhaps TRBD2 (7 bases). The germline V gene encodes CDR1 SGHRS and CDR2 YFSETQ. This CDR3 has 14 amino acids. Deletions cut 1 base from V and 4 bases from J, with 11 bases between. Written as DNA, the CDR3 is TGCGCCAGCAGCTTGTCCGGGGGGCTAGAGACCCAGTACTTC. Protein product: CASSLSGGLETQYF.

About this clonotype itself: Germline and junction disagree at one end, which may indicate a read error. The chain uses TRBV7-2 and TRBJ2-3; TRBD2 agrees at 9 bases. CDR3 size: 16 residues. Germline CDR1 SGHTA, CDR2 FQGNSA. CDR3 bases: TGTTCCAGCAGCTTAGGGCTAGCGGGAAAGTCAGATACGCAGTATTTT. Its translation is CSSSLGLAGKSDTQYF.

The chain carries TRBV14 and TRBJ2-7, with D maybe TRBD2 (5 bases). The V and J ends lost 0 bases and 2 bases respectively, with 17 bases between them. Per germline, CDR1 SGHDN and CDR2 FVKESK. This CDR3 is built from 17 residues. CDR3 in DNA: TGTGCCAGCAGCCAAGATCACGGGAATAGTAGGACCTACGAGCAGTACTTC. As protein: CASSQDHGNSRTYEQYF.

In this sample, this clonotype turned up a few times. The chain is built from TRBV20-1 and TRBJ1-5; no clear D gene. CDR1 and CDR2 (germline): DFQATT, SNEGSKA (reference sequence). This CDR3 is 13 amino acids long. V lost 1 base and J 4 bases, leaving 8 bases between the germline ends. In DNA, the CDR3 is TGCAGTGCTAGAGCCGAAGTTAATCAGCCCCAGCATTTT. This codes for CSARAEVNQPQHF.

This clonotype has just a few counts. The CDR3: CASSTPPGATGANVLTF. The CDR3 DNA follows: TGTGCCAGCAGCACGCCCCCGGGGGCGACTGGGGCCAACGTCCTGACTTTC. This chain connects TRBV7-2 to TRBJ2-6, with D possibly called TRBD1 or TRBD2 (6 bases each). Germline assignment: CDR1 SGHTA and CDR2 FQGNSA. This CDR3 region has 17 residues. V lost 5 bases and J 2 bases, leaving 16 bases between the germline ends.

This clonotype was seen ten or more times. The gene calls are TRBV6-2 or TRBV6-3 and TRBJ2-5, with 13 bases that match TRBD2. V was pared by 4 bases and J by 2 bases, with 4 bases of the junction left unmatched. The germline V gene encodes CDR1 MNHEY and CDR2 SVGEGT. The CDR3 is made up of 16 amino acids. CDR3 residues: CASSSTSGGLQETQYF. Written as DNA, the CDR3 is TGTGCCAGCAGTTCGACTAGCGGGGGGTTACAAGAGACCCAGTACTTC.

The CDR3 here is CASSLAWQVSYEQYF. The CDR3 region has the DNA TGCGCCAGCAGCTTGGCCTGGCAGGTCTCCTACGAGCAGTACTTC. The chain carries TRBV5-1 and TRBJ2-7; D unresolved. This CDR3 contains 15 residues. CDR1 and CDR2 from the germline V gene are SGHRS and YFSETQ. The germline V and J ends were trimmed by 0 bases and 0 bases, with 10 bases remaining between them.

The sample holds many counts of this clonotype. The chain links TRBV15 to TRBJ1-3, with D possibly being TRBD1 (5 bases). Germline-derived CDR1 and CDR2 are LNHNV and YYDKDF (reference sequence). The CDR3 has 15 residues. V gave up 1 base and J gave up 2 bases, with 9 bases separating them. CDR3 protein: CATSRVGGAGNTIYF. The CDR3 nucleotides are TGTGCCACCAGCAGAGTGGGGGGAGCTGGAAACACCATATATTTT.

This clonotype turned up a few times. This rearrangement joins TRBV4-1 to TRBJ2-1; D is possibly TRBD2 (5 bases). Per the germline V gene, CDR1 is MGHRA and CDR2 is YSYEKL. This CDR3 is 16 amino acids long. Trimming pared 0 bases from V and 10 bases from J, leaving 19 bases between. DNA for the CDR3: TGCGCCAGCAGCCAAGATCCGGACCCACGGGGTGGAGAGCAGTTCTTC. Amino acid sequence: CASSQDPDPRGGEQFF.

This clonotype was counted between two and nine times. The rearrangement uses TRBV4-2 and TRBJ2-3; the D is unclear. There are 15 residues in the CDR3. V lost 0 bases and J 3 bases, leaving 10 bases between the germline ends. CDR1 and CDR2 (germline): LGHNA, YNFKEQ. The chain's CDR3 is CASSQDPLTTDTQYF. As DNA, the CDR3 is TGTGCCAGCAGCCAAGATCCCTTGACGACAGATACGCAGTATTTT.

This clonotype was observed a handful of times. CDR3 DNA: TGTGCCAGCAGCTCCTCTTTCAGGGGACGAGAGACCCAGTACTTC. Amino acids: CASSSSFRGRETQYF. This sequence joins TRBV7-9 and TRBJ2-5; D possibly corresponds to TRBD1 (6 bases). Germline CDR1 reads SEHNR; CDR2 reads FQNEAQ (reference sequence). Trimming pared 4 bases from V and 4 bases from J, leaving 16 bases between. CDR3 length: 15 amino acids.